This T cell receptor beta chain emerged from a study of blood T cell repertoires in COVID-19. Study at large: Whether acute or convalescent, the COVID-19 samples came from the United States, Italy and Spain.

CDR1 SGHVS and CDR2 FQNEAQ come from the germline V gene. Losses at the gene ends were 1 base for V and 4 bases for J; bases not matched to a gene: 6. The CDR3 has 15 residues. In the original analysis: For nucleated cells, counts were estimated from reference gene primer amplification. Profiling relied on immunoSEQ multiplex PCR, and the TCRdb table lists in-frame clones only, not all of them. That table supplies the V and J calls and clone size; D and trimming were determined from the DNA. The profile shows approximately 250,000 clones, roughly 88% of them singletons. The study drew participants aged about 18 to 95 years from approximately 25 US areas. Clinical history reported by participants formed the basis on which cohorts were assigned.

Sequencing was done on a sample of PBMCs or T cells enriched from blood (not recorded which). The TCR originated in a woman between 40 and 50 years old with acute COVID-19. The chain uses TRBV7-8 and TRBJ1-2, with TRBD1 matching over 7 bases. The CDR3 region is CASSLVQGGVYGYTF. CDR3 nucleotide sequence: TGTGCCAGCAGCTTAGTCCAGGGGGGCGTCTATGGCTACACCTTC.